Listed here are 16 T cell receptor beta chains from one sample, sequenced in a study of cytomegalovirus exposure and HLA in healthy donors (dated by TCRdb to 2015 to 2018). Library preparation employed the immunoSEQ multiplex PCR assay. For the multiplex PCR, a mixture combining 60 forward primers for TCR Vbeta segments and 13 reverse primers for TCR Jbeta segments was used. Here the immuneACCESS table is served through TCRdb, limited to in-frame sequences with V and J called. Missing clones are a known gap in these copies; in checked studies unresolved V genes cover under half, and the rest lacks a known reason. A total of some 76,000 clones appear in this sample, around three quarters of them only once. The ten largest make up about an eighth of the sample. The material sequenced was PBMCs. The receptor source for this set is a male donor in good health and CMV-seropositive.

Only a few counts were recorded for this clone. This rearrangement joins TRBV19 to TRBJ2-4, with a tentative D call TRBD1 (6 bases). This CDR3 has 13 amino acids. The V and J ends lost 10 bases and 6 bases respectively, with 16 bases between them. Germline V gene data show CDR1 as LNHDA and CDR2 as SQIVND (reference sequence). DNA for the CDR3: TGTGCCACTACCGACTCGGACAGAAACATTCAGTACTTC. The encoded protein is CATTDSDRNIQYF.

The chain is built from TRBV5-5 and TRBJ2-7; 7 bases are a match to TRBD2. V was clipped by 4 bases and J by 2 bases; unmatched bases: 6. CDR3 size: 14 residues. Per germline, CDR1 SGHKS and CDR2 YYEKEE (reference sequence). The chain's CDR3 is CASSREGTTYEQYF. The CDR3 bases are TGTGCCAGCAGCCGAGAGGGGACTACCTACGAGCAGTACTTC.

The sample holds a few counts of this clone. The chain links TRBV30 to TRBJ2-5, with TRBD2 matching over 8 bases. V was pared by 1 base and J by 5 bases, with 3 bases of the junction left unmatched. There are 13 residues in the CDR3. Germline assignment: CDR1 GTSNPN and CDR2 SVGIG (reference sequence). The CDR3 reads CAWSAGGPETQYF. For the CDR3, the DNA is TGTGCCTGGAGTGCGGGGGGGCCGGAGACCCAGTACTTC. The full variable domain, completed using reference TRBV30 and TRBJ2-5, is SQTIHQWPATLVQPVGSPLSLECTVEGTSNPNLYWYRQAAGRGLQLLFYSVGIGQISSEVPQNLSASRPQDRQFILSSKKLLLSDSGFYLCAWSAGGPETQYFGPGTRLLVL.

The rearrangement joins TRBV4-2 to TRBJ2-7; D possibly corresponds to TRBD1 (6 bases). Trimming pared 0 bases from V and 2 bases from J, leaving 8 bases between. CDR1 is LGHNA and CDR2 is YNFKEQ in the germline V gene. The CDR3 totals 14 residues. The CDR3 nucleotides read TGTGCCAGCAGCCAAGATAGACAGGCCTACGAGCAGTACTTC. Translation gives CASSQDRQAYEQYF.

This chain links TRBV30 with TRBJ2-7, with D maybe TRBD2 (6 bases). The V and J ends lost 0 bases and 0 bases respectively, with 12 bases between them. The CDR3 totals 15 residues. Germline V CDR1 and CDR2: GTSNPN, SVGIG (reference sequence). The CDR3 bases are TGTGCCTGGAGTGTACATAGCGGCCCCTCCTACGAGCAGTACTTC. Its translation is CAWSVHSGPSYEQYF.

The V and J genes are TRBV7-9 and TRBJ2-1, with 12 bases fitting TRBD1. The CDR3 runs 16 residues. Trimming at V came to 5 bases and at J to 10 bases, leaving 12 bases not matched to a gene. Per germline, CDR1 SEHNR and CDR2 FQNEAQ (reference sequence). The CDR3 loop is CASSPRGTGGFGEQFF. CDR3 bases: TGTGCCAGCAGCCCTAGGGGGACAGGGGGCTTCGGGGAGCAGTTCTTC.

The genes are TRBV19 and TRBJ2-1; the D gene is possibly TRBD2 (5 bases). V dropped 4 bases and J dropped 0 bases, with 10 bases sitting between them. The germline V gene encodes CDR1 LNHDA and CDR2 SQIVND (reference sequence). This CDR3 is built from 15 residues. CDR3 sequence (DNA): TGTGCCAGTAGTACCCCCAGCGGCTCCTACAATGAGCAGTTCTTC. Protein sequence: CASSTPSGSYNEQFF.

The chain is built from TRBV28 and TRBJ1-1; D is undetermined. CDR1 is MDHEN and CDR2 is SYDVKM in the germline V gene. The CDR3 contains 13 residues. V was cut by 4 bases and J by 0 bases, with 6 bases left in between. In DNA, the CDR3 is TGTGCCAGCAGTTCCCATGTGAACACTGAAGCTTTCTTT. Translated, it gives CASSSHVNTEAFF.

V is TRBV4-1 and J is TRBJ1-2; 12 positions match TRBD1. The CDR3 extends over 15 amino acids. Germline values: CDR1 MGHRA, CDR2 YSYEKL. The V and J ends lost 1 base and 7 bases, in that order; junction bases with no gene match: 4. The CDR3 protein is CASSQAGQGALGYTF. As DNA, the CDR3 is TGCGCCAGCAGCCAAGCGGGACAGGGGGCTCTTGGCTACACCTTC.

The CDR3 bases are TGTGCCAGCTCACCAGGACAGATCTACGAGCAGTACTTC. Translation: CASSPGQIYEQYF. V is TRBV18 and J is TRBJ2-7, with D possibly being TRBD1 (6 bases). V dropped 2 bases and J dropped 3 bases, with 8 bases sitting between them. Germline-derived CDR1 and CDR2 are KGHSH and LQKENI. The length of the CDR3 is 13 residues. The full variable domain, in which reference TRBV18 and TRBJ2-7 provide the parts outside the CDR3, is NAGVMQNPRHLVRRRGQEARLRCSPMKGHSHVYWYRQLPEEGLKFMVYLQKENIIDESGMPKERFSAEFPKEGPSILRIQQVVRGDSAAYFCASSPGQIYEQYFGPGTRLTVT.

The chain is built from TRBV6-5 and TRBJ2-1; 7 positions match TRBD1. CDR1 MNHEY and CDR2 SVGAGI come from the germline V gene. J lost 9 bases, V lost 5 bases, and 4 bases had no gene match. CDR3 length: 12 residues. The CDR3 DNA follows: TGTGCCAGCAGTGTACAGGGGACTGAGCAGTTCTTC. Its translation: CASSVQGTEQFF.

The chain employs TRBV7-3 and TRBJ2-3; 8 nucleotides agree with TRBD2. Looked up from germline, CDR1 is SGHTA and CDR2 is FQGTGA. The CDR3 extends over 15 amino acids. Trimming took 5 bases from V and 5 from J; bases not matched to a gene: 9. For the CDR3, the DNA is TGTGCCAGCAGCACCAGGACTAGCCCGCAAGATACGCAGTATTTT. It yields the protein CASSTRTSPQDTQYF.

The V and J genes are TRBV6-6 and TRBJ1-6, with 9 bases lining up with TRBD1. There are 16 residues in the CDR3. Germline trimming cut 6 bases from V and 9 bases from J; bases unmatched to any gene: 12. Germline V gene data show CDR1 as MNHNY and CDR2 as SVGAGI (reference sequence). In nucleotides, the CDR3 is TGTGCCAGCAGACCCCCGGGACAGGGATTTAGTTCACCCCTCCACTTT. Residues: CASRPPGQGFSSPLHF.

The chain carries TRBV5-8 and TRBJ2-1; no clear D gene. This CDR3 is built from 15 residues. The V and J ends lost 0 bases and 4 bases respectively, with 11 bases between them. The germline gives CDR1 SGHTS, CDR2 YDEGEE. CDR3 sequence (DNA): TGTGCCAGCAGCTTGGCCAGCTCCAGGTACAATGAGCAGTTCTTC. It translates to CASSLASSRYNEQFF.

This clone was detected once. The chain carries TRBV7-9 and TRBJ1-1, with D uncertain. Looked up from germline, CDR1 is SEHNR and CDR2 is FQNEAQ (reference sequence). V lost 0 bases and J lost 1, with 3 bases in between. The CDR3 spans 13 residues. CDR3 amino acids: CASSLAQNTEAFF. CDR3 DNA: TGTGCCAGCAGCTTAGCACAGAACACTGAAGCTTTCTTT.

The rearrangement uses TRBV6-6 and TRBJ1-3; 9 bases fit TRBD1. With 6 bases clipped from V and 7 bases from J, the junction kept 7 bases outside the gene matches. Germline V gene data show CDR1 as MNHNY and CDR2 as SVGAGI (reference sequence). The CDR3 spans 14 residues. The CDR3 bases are TGTGCCAGCAGAGACGGGACAGGGAAGAACACCATATATTTT. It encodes CASRDGTGKNTIYF.